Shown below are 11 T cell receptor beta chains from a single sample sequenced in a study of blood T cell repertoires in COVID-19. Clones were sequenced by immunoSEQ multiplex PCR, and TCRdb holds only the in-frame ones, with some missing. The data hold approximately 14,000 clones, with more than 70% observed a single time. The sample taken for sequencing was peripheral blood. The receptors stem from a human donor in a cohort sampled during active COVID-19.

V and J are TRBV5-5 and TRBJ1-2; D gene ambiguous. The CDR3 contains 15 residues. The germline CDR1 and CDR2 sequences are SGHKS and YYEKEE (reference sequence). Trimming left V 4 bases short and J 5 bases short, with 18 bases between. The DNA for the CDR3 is TGTGCCAGCAGCCGTAGGACCGGAGGCGCTTATGGCTACACCTTC. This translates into CASSRRTGGAYGYTF.

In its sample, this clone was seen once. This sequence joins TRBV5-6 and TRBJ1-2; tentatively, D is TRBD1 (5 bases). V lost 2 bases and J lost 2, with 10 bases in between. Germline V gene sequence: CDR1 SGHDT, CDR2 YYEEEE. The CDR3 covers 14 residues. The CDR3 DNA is TGTGCCAGCAGCTTAGAACGGACAAACTATGGCTACACCTTC. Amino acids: CASSLERTNYGYTF.

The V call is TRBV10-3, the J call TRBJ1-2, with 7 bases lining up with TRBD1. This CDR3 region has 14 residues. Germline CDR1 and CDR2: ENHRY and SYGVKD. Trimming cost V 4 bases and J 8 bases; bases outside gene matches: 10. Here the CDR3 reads CAISVDRDMMGYTF. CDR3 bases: TGTGCCATCAGTGTTGACAGGGATATGATGGGCTACACCTTC.

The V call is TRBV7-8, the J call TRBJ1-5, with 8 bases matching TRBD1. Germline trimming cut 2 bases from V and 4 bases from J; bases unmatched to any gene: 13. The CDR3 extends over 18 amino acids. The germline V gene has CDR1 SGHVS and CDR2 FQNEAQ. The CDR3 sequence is CASSLYIRGLFRNQPQHF. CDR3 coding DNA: TGTGCCAGCAGCTTATATATCAGGGGGCTGTTTCGGAATCAGCCCCAGCATTTT.

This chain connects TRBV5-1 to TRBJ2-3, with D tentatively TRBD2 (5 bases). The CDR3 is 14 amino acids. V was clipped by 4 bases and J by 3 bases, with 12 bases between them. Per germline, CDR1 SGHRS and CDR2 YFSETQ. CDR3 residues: CASSNLEGTDTQYF. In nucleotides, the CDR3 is TGCGCCAGCAGCAACCTCGAGGGAACAGATACGCAGTATTTT.

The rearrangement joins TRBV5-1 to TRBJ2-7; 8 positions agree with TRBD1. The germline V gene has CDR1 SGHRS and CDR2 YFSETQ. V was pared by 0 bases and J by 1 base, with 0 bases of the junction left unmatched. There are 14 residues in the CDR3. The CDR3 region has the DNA TGCGCCAGCAGCTTGGGACAGGGGTCCTACGAGCAGTACTTC. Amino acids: CASSLGQGSYEQYF.

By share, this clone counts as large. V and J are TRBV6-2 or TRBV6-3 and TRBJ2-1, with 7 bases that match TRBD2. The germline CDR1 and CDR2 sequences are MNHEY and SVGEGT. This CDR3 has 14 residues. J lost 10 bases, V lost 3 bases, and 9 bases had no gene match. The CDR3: CASSYLADPGEQFF. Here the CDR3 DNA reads TGTGCCAGCAGTTATCTAGCGGACCCAGGGGAGCAGTTCTTC.

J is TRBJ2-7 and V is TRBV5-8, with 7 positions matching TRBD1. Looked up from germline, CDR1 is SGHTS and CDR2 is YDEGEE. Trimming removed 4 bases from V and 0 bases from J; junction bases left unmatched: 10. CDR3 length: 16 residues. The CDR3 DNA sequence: TGTGCCAGCAGCGTGACAGGGACATGGAACTCCTACGAGCAGTACTTC. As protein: CASSVTGTWNSYEQYF.

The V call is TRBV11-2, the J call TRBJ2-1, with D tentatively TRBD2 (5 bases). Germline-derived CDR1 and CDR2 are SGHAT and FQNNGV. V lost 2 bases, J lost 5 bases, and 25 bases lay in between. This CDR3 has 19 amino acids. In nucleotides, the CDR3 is TGTGCCAGCAGCTTATTGGTTCGGAGGACCCCGCTTCCCCACAATGAGCAGTTCTTC. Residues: CASSLLVRRTPLPHNEQFF.

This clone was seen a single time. The CDR3, as DNA: TGTGCCAGCGACGGGACAGGGAACACCGGGGAGCTGTTTTTT. Translated, it gives CASDGTGNTGELFF. The chain joins TRBV3-1 (or the pseudogene TRBV3-2) to TRBJ2-2, with 8 bases aligning to TRBD1. V shed 8 bases, J shed 1 base, and the junction held 3 bases outside the gene matches. The germline gives CDR1 LGHDT, CDR2 YNNKEL (reference sequence). CDR3 length equals 14 residues.

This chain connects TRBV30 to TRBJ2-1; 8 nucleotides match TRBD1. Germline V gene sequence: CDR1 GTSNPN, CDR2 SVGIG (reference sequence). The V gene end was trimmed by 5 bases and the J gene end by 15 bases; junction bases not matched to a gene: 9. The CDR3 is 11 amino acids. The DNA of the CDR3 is TGTGCCTGGGGCCAGACAGGGGCTACGTTCTTC. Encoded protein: CAWGQTGATFF. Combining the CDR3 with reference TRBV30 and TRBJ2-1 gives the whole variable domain SQTIHQWPATLVQPVGSPLSLECTVEGTSNPNLYWYRQAAGRGLQLLFYSVGIGQISSEVPQNLSASRPQDRQFILSSKKLLLSDSGFYLCAWGQTGATFFGPGTRLTVL.